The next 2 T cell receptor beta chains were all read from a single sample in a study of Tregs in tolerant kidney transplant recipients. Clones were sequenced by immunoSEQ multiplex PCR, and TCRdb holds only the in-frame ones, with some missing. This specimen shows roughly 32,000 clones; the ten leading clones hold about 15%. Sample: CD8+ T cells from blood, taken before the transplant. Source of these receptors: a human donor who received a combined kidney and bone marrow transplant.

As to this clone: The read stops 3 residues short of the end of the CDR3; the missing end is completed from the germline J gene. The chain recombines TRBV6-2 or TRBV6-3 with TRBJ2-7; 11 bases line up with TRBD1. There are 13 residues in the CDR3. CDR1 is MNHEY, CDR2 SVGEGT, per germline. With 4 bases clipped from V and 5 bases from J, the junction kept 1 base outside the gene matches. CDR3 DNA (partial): TGTGCCAGCAGTTTGGACAGGGGGCACGAG. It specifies CASSLDRGHE. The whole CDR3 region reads CASSLDRGHEQYF.

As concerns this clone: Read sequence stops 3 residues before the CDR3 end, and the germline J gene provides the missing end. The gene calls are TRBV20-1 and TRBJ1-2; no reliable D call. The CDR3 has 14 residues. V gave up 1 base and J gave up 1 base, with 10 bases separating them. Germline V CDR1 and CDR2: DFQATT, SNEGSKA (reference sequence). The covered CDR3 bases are TGCAGTGCTAGAGGGCAGGTTGATAACTATGGC. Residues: CSARGQVDNYG. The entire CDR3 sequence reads CSARGQVDNYGYTF.